This TCR beta chain is from a study of CXCR4 blockade with PD-1 therapy in pancreatic cancer. The germline gives CDR1 KGHSH, CDR2 LQKENI. CDR3 length equals 15 residues. V was cut by 1 base and J by 8 bases, with 15 bases left in between. Sequenced by immunoSEQ multiplex PCR; TCRdb stores in-frame clones only, minus some. The repertoire holds approximately 18,000 clones, with around 70% as singletons. Source material: tumor tissue. The chain recombines TRBV18 with TRBJ2-1; maybe TRBD2 (6 bases). The clonotype originates from a human donor with pancreatic ductal adenocarcinoma. The DNA of the CDR3 is TGTGCCAGCTCACCACTAGCGGCCGCCGGCCATGAGCAGTTCTTC. Translating it yields CASSPLAAAGHEQFF.